This entry lists 21 T cell receptor beta chains sequenced from one sample in a study of CXCR3-negative and CXCR3-positive naive CD8 T cells. Study-wide points: TRB CDR3s of CXCR3-positive naive cells were more hydrophobic than those of CXCR3-negative naive cells.

Preparation of TRB cDNA libraries relied on 5' RACE carrying UMI labels. No DNA is given; TCRdb re-called the 5' RACE reads and lists each CDR3 protein once. Its table records around 95,000 distinct CDR3 sequences. No antigen has been identified for these receptors. The sample taken for sequencing was naive CXCR3+ CD8+ T cells from blood. Subset denoted: CD45RO-CCR7+CD27+CD95- naive CD8+ T cells expressing CXCR3 (TNR3+). These TCRs come from a human donor in good health. Some clones in this sample may be carry-over from other donors' samples.

This rearrangement joins TRBV5-1 to TRBJ1-1; TCRdb's D call of TRBD1 is untestable without DNA. This CDR3 is built from 17 residues. Germline V gene lookup returns CDR1 SGHRS and CDR2 YFSETQ. The CDR3 loop is CASSLASSGEKHTEAFF.

The chain couples TRBV7-8 to TRBJ2-5. Germline assignment: CDR1 SGHVS and CDR2 FQNEAQ. The CDR3 loop spans 14 amino acids. This chain's CDR3 is CASSLGSGFETQYF.

The V gene is TRBV7-2, the J gene TRBJ2-7. CDR1 is SGHTA, CDR2 FQGNSA, per germline. The CDR3 length is 14 residues. CDR3 loop: CASSLVRGSYEQYF.

The gene calls are TRBV28 and TRBJ2-2; TCRdb returns TRBD1, unconfirmable since there is no DNA. The CDR3 spans 11 residues. Germline lookup yields CDR1 MDHEN and CDR2 SYDVKM. The CDR3 here is CCAGATGELFF.

V and J are TRBV28 and TRBJ2-1; TCRdb's D call of TRBD1 is untestable without DNA. The germline CDR1 and CDR2 sequences are MDHEN and SYDVKM. CDR3 size: 14 residues. CDR3 amino acids: CASSPWDRLREQFF.

This chain joins TRBV29-1 and TRBJ2-7; TCRdb returns TRBD1, unconfirmable since there is no DNA. CDR1 SQVTM and CDR2 ANQGSEA come from the germline V gene. The CDR3 covers 13 residues. This chain's CDR3 is CSVEGGGAFEQYF.

The V and J genes are TRBV19 and TRBJ2-7; lacking DNA, the TRBD2 call made by TCRdb goes unchecked. Germline assignment: CDR1 LNHDA and CDR2 SQIVND (reference sequence). The CDR3 spans 15 residues. CDR3 amino acids: CASKDARLAVYEQYF.

V is TRBV10-3 and J is TRBJ2-3; the TCRdb D gene call, TRBD2, has no DNA to confirm it. There are 23 residues in the CDR3. Germline CDR1 reads ENHRY; CDR2 reads SYGVKD. The CDR3 loop reads CAISGFLPLTSGVARTHTDTQYF.

The chain combines TRBV7-6 with TRBJ2-7; lacking DNA, the TRBD1 call made by TCRdb goes unchecked. The CDR3 runs 15 residues. Germline V gene sequence: CDR1 SGHVS, CDR2 FNYEAQ. The CDR3 spells CASSLAGTGDYEQYF.

This chain links TRBV20-1 with TRBJ2-7. The germline CDR1 and CDR2 sequences are DFQATT and SNEGSKA (reference sequence). The CDR3 has 13 amino acids. The CDR3: CSALTVISYEQYF.

The gene calls are TRBV12-3 or TRBV12-4 and TRBJ2-3; the TCRdb call, TRBD2, lacks DNA for checking. The CDR3 is 16 residues long. CDR3 sequence: CASSRGGAGWTDTQYF.

V gene TRBV6-5 combines with J gene TRBJ2-3; TCRdb designates TRBD1, a call that cannot be tested without DNA. This CDR3 has 14 amino acids. The V gene's germline CDR1 is MNHEY and CDR2 SVGAGI. CDR3 protein: CASSSTGEWDTQYF.

V gene TRBV28 combines with J gene TRBJ1-5; the TCRdb D gene call, TRBD1, has no DNA to confirm it. The CDR3 covers 18 residues. CDR1 is MDHEN, CDR2 SYDVKM, per germline. CDR3 in amino acids: CASSPPRTGGFSNQPQHF.

V gene TRBV10-3 combines with J gene TRBJ2-1; TCRdb's D gene call, TRBD2, goes unchecked for lack of DNA. Germline V gene data show CDR1 as ENHRY and CDR2 as SYGVKD. CDR3 length: 14 amino acids. CDR3 sequence reads: CAISESGPSQSGFF.

The chain has TRBV19 and TRBJ2-7. CDR1 and CDR2 (germline): LNHDA, SQIVND (reference sequence). This CDR3 is 13 amino acids long. CDR3 region: CASSEGLSYEQYF.

The chain combines TRBV25-1 with TRBJ2-4. Per germline, CDR1 MGHDK and CDR2 SYGVNS. The CDR3 sequence is 11 residues long. The CDR3: CASSDSNIQYF. The full variable domain, in which reference TRBV25-1 and TRBJ2-4 provide the parts outside the CDR3, is EADIYQTPRYLVIGTGKKITLECSQTMGHDKMYWYQQDPGMELHLIHYSYGVNSTEKGDLSSESTVSRIRTEHFPLTLESARPSHTSQYLCASSDSNIQYFGAGTRLSVL.

The chain joins TRBV4-3 to TRBJ1-1; TCRdb indicates TRBD1, and absent DNA this call remains unverified. Germline-derived CDR1 and CDR2 are LGHNA and YSLEER. The CDR3 spans 16 residues. The CDR3 is CASSQERAGANTEAFF.

The V gene is TRBV3-1, the J gene TRBJ2-2; TCRdb's D call, TRBD2, is unchecked because there is no DNA. CDR3 length: 19 amino acids. Germline V lookup: CDR1 LGHDT, CDR2 YNNKEL (reference sequence). The CDR3 spells CASSQVGTSGGPNTGELFF. Looking up the rest from reference TRBV3-1 and TRBJ2-2 gives the full variable domain: DTAVSQTPKYLVTQMGNDKSIKCEQNLGHDTMYWYKQDSKKFLKIMFSYNNKELIINETVPNRFSPKSPDKAHLNLHINSLELGDSAVYFCASSQVGTSGGPNTGELFFGEGSRLTVL.

The chain couples TRBV7-2 to TRBJ2-4; TCRdb gives TRBD1 as the D gene, but with no DNA this cannot be confirmed. Germline V lookup: CDR1 SGHTA, CDR2 FQGNSA. This CDR3 region has 19 residues. CDR3 loop: CASSPGEFTGKLAKNIQYF.

The chain joins TRBV29-1 to TRBJ2-7; absent DNA, TCRdb's TRBD1 call cannot be checked. CDR1 is SQVTM and CDR2 is ANQGSEA in the germline V gene. The CDR3 consists of 12 residues. CDR3 loop: CSGRQGPYEQYF.

This rearrangement joins TRBV29-1 to TRBJ1-1. In germline, CDR1 is SQVTM, CDR2 ANQGSEA. The CDR3 extends over 12 amino acids. CDR3 in amino acids: CSAEPQGPEAFF.